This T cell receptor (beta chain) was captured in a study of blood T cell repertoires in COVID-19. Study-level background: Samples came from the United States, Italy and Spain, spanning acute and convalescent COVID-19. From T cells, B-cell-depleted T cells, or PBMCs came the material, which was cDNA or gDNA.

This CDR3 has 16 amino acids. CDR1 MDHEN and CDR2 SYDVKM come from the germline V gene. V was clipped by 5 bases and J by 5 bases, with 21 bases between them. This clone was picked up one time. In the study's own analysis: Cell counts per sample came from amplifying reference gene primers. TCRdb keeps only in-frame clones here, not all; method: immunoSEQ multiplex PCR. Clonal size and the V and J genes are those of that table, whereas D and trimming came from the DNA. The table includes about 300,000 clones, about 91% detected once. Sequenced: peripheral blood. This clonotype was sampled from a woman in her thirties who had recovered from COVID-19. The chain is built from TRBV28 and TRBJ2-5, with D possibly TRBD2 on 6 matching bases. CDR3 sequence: CASSPAGEAIGETQYF. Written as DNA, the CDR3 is TGTGCCAGCAGTCCGGCTGGGGAGGCGATCGGTGAGACCCAGTACTTC.